This T cell receptor beta chain is drawn from a study of T cells in Graves' hyperthyroidism and ophthalmopathy. The authors took PBMCs from 10 ml fresh peripheral blood. CDR3 length: 17 amino acids. In germline, CDR1 is MNHEY, CDR2 SVGAGI. J gave up 6 bases and V 2 bases, and 7 bases lay outside the gene matches. From RNA transcripts, TCR beta CDR3 regions were amplified. First-round RT-PCR targeting the TCR CDR3 was performed with the HTBI primer set. In TCRdb, the multiplex PCR reads were re-called with MiXCR into one record per CDR3 protein. The repertoire holds fewer than 350,000 distinct CDR3 sequences, with around 20% as singletons. General observations from the study: A 13 V-J model separated ophthalmopathy from stable hyperthyroidism. Peripheral blood also featured most of the thyroid clonotypes expanded above 0.001.

This clonotype was seen only a few times. Its target is unknown. The sequenced sample was blood. V and J are TRBV6-5 and TRBJ2-2; 12 nucleotides match TRBD2. The clonotype comes from a woman aged 45-65 years with Graves' hyperthyroidism. The CDR3 is CASSYGRTSGTPGELFF. CDR3 in DNA: TGTGCCAGCAGTTACGGCCGGACTAGCGGGACTCCCGGGGAGCTGTTTTTT.